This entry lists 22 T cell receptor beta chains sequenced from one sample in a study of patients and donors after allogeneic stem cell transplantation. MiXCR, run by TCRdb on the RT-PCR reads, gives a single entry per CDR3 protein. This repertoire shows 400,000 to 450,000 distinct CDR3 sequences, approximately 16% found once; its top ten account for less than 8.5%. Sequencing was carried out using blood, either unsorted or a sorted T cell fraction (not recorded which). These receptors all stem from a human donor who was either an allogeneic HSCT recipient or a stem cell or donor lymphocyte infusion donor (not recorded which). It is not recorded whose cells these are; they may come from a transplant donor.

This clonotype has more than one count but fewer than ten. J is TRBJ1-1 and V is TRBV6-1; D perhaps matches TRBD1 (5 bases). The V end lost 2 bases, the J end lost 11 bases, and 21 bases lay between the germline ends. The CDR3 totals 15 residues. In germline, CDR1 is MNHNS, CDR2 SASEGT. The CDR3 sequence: CASSEMGEAWRGAFF. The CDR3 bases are TGTGCCAGCAGTGAAATGGGAGAGGCCTGGCGGGGGGCTTTCTTT.

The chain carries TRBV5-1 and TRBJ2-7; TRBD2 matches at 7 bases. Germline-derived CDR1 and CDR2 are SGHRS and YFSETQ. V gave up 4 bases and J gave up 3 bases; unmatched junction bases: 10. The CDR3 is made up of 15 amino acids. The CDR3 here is CASSLGGGLSYEQYF. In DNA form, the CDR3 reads TGCGCCAGCAGCCTCGGGGGAGGGTTGAGCTACGAGCAGTACTTC. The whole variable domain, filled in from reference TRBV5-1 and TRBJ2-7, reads KAGVTQTPRYLIKTRGQQVTLSCSPISGHRSVSWYQQTPGQGLQFLFEYFSETQRNKGNFPGRFSGRQFSNSRSEMNVSTLELGDSALYLCASSLGGGLSYEQYFGPGTRLTVT.

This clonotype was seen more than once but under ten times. The CDR3 sequence is CASSPSLGQRNQPQHF. In nucleotides, the CDR3 is TGTGCCAGCAGTCCAAGTTTGGGACAGCGGAACCAGCCCCAGCATTTT. J is TRBJ1-5 and V is TRBV12-3 or TRBV12-4, with 7 bases aligning to TRBD1. This CDR3 is 16 amino acids long. J gave up 7 bases and V 5 bases, and 14 bases lay outside the gene matches.

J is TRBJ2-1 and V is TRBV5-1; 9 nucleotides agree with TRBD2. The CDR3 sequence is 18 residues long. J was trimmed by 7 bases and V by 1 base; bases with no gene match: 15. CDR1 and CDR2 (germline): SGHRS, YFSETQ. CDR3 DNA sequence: TGCGCCAGCAGCTTGAGTCTGGCGTCTAGCGGGAACAGAAATGAGCAGTTCTTC. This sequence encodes CASSLSLASSGNRNEQFF. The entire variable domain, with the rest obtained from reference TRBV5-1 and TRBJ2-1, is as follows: KAGVTQTPRYLIKTRGQQVTLSCSPISGHRSVSWYQQTPGQGLQFLFEYFSETQRNKGNFPGRFSGRQFSNSRSEMNVSTLELGDSALYLCASSLSLASSGNRNEQFFGPGTRLTVL.

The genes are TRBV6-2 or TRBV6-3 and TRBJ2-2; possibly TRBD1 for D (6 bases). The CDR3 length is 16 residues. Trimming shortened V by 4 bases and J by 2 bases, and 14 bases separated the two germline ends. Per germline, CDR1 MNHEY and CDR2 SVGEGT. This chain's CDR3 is CASSSRGTYNTGELFF. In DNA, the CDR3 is TGTGCCAGCAGTTCTAGGGGGACATATAACACCGGGGAGCTGTTTTTT.

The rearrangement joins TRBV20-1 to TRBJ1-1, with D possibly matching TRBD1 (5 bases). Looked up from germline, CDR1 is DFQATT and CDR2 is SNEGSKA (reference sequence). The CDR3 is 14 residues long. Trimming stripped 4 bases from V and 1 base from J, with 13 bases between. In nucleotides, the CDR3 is TGCAGTGCTACCCATCGGAGGGGGAACACTGAAGCTTTCTTT. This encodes CSATHRRGNTEAFF.

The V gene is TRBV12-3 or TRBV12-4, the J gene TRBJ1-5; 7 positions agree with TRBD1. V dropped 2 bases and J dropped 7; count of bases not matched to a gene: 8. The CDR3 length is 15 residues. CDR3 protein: CASSLRQGVGQPQHF. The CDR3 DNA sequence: TGTGCCAGCAGTTTAAGGCAGGGGGTCGGACAGCCCCAGCATTTT.

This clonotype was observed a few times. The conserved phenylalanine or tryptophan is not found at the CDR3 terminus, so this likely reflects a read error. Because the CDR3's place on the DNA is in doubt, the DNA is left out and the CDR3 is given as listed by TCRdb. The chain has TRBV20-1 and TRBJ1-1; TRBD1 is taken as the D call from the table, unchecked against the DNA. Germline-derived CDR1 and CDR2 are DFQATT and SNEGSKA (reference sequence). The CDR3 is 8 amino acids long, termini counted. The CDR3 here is CSAGQGSV.

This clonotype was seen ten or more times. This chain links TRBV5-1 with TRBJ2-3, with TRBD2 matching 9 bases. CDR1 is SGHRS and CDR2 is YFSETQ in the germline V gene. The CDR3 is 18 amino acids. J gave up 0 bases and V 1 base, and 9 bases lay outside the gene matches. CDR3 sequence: CASSLWLAGSTSTDTQYF. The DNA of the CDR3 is TGCGCCAGCAGCTTGTGGCTAGCGGGGTCTACTAGCACAGATACGCAGTATTTT.

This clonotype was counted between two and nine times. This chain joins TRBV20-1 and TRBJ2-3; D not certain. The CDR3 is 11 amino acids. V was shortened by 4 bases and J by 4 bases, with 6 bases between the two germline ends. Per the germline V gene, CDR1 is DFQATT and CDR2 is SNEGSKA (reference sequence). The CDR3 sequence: CSAIQADTQYF. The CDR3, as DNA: TGCAGTGCTATCCAAGCAGATACGCAGTATTTT.

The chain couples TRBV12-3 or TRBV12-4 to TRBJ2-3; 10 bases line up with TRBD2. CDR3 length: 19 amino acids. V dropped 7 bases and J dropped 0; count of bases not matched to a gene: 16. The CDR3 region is CASIPGGLAGVSSTDTQYF. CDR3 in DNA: TGTGCCAGCATCCCTGGGGGGCTAGCGGGAGTATCGAGCACAGATACGCAGTATTTT.

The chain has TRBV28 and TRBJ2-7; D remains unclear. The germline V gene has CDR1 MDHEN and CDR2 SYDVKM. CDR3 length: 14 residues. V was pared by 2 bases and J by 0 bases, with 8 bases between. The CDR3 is CASSLVLPSYEQYF. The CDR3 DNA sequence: TGTGCCAGCAGTTTAGTGCTCCCCTCCTACGAGCAGTACTTC.

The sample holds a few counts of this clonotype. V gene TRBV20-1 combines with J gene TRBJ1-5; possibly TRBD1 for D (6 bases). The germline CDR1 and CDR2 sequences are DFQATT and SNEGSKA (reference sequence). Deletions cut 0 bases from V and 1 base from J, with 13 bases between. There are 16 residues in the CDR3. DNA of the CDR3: TGCAGTGCTAGAGATCGGGGCAGGGGAAGCAATCAGCCCCAGCATTTT. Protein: CSARDRGRGSNQPQHF.

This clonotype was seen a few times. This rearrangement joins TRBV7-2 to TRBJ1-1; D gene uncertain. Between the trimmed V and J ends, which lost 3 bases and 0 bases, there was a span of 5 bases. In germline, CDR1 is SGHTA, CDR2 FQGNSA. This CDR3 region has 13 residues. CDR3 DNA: TGTGCCAGCAGCTTTCACATGAACACTGAAGCTTTCTTT. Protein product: CASSFHMNTEAFF.

The CDR3: CASSEIRGVTDTQYF. In nucleotides, the CDR3 is TGTGCCAGCAGTGAAATCAGGGGCGTCACAGATACGCAGTATTTT. V and J are TRBV2 and TRBJ2-3; D is possibly TRBD1 (6 bases). CDR3 length equals 15 residues. Germline assignment: CDR1 SNHLY and CDR2 FYNNEI. Trimming removed 2 bases at V and 2 bases at J, with 11 bases between.

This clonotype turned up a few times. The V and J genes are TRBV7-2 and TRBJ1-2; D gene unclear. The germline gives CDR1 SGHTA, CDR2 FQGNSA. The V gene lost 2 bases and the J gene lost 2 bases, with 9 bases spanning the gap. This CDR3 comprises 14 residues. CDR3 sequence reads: CASSLSMRNYGYTF. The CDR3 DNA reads TGTGCCAGCAGCTTAAGTATGAGGAACTATGGCTACACCTTC. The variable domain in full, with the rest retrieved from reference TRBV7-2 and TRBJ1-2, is GAGVSQSPSNKVTEKGKDVELRCDPISGHTALYWYRQSLGQGLEFLIYFQGNSAPDKSGLPSDRFSAERTGGSVSTLTIQRTQQEDSAVYLCASSLSMRNYGYTFGSGTRLTVV.

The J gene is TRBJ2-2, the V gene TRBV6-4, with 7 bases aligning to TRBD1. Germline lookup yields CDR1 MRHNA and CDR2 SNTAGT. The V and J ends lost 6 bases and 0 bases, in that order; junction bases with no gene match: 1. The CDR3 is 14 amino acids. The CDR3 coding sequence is TGTGCCAGCAGACAGGGGCCGAACACCGGGGAGCTGTTTTTT. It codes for CASRQGPNTGELFF.

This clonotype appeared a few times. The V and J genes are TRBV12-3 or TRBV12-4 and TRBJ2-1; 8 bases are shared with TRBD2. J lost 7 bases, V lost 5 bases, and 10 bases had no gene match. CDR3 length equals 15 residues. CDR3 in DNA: TGTGCCAGCAGTACAGGGTCAGCGGGAGCGAATGAGCAGTTCTTC. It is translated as CASSTGSAGANEQFF.

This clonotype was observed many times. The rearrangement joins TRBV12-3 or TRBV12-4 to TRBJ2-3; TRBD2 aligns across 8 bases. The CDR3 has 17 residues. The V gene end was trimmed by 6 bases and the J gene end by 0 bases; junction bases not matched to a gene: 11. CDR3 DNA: TGTGCCAGCAGGCGGAGGGGCGGGAGGCAAAGCACAGATACGCAGTATTTT. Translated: CASRRRGGRQSTDTQYF.

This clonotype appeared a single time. CDR3 sequence reads: CASSSLDRMNTEAFF. CDR3 DNA sequence: TGTGCCAGCAGTTCCTTGGACAGAATGAACACTGAAGCTTTCTTT. The rearrangement joins TRBV6-5 to TRBJ1-1; D may be TRBD1 (6 bases). In germline, CDR1 is MNHEY, CDR2 SVGAGI. The CDR3 runs 15 residues. The V end was cut by 4 bases, the J end by 0 bases, with 12 bases between.

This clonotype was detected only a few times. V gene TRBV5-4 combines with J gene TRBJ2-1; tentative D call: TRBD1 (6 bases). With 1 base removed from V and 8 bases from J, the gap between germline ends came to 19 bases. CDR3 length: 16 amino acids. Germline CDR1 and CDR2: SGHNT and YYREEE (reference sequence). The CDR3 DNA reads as TGTGCCAGCAGCTTGTGGTCTGACAGGCGAGGTTATGAGCAGTTCTTC. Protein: CASSLWSDRRGYEQFF.

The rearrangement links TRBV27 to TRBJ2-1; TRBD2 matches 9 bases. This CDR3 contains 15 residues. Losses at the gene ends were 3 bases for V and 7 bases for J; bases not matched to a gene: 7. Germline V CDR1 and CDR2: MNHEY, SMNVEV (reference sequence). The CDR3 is CASSLIAGVGNEQFF. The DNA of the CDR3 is TGTGCCAGCAGTTTGATAGCGGGAGTTGGTAATGAGCAGTTCTTC.